What follows describes a single T cell receptor beta chain. Its antigen is as yet unknown. Unique molecular identifiers had been added to the TCR beta cDNA libraries. TCRdb reprocessed the PCR reads via MiXCR and lists one record per CDR3 protein. The sample holds fewer than 850,000 distinct CDR3 sequences, about 27% seen once. The CDR3 runs 13 residues. Germline V gives CDR1 SQVTM, CDR2 ANQGSEA. The V and J ends lost 7 bases and 1 base respectively, with 13 bases between them. This sample stems from a study of post-analysis software for immune sequencing data. Points from the study as a whole: Four or five TRBV segments were more frequent in patients than controls; TRBV5-6, TRBV5-1 and TRBV20-1 belonged to this group.

This chain links TRBV29-1 with TRBJ1-1; no clear D gene. Sequencing was performed on blood. This TCR derives from a girl aged 10-17 years with multiple sclerosis. As DNA, the CDR3 is TGCAGCGCCGGATGGCAGCCGAACACTGAAGCTTTCTTT. Residues: CSAGWQPNTEAFF.